A single sample gave rise to the 29 T cell receptor beta chains below, sequenced in a study of T cell responses to AZD1222 COVID-19 vaccine. Produced via immunoSEQ multiplex PCR; TCRdb's table is partial and in-frame only. The sample shows 150,000 to 200,000 clones, about 93% of them seen only once. Sequencing used peripheral blood, obtained on day 0 of AZD1222 vaccination. The receptors were gathered from an adult in good health.

The chain combines TRBV5-1 with TRBJ1-1; D is possibly TRBD1 (6 bases). This CDR3 has 13 amino acids. V lost 7 bases, J lost 1 base, and 11 bases lay in between. Germline V gene sequence: CDR1 SGHRS, CDR2 YFSETQ. The CDR3 DNA follows: TGCGCCAGCCACAGGGAGTCGAACACTGAAGCTTTCTTT. It encodes CASHRESNTEAFF.

This clone was found once. The chain is built from TRBV12-3 or TRBV12-4 and TRBJ1-3; D unclear. Trimming stripped 3 bases from V and 7 bases from J, with 10 bases between. This CDR3 is 13 amino acids long. The CDR3 DNA follows: TGTGCCAGCAGTTTGAGGATCGGCAACACCATATATTTT. This gives the protein CASSLRIGNTIYF.

The CDR3 protein is CASSDGGSGTEAFF. The CDR3 DNA reads TGTGCCAGCAGTGACGGGGGCTCGGGCACTGAAGCTTTCTTT. The V and J genes are TRBV6-4 and TRBJ1-1; D perhaps matches TRBD1 (6 bases). This CDR3 has 14 amino acids. Germline CDR1 MRHNA, CDR2 SNTAGT. The germline V and J ends were trimmed by 2 bases and 4 bases, with 11 bases remaining between them.

The chain carries TRBV5-5 and TRBJ2-7; D may be TRBD2 (6 bases). The germline V gene encodes CDR1 SGHKS and CDR2 YYEKEE (reference sequence). CDR3 length: 15 amino acids. V lost 1 base, J lost 3 bases, and 14 bases lay in between. The CDR3 nucleotides are TGTGCCAGCAGCTTGTCAGCTAGCGACCACTACGAGCAGTACTTC. Translation gives CASSLSASDHYEQYF.

V and J are TRBV5-1 and TRBJ2-2; D possibly corresponds to TRBD2 (6 bases). Deletions cut 4 bases from V and 3 bases from J, with 13 bases between. CDR3 length: 15 residues. Germline V lookup: CDR1 SGHRS, CDR2 YFSETQ. DNA for the CDR3: TGCGCCAGCAGCCCCGGGAGTACGGACACCGGGGAGCTGTTTTTT. Translating gives CASSPGSTDTGELFF.

The chain uses TRBV14 and TRBJ2-5, with no clear D. The CDR3 is 12 amino acids. V was trimmed by 0 bases and J by 5 bases, leaving 4 bases between them. The germline gives CDR1 SGHDN, CDR2 FVKESK. The CDR3 spells CASSQDWETQYF. DNA of the CDR3: TGTGCCAGCAGCCAAGACTGGGAGACCCAGTACTTC.

The V and J genes are TRBV6-5 and TRBJ2-3; TRBD1 is a possible D gene (5 bases). The V end was cut by 0 bases, the J end by 4 bases, with 14 bases between. Germline CDR1 is MNHEY and CDR2 is SVGAGI. This CDR3 has 16 residues. This CDR3 reads CASSYSEIQGPDTQYF. The DNA of the CDR3 is TGTGCCAGCAGTTACTCAGAAATCCAGGGCCCAGATACGCAGTATTTT.

The chain carries TRBV4-1 and TRBJ1-1; perhaps TRBD1 as D (5 bases). This CDR3 is 16 amino acids long. Germline V gene lookup returns CDR1 MGHRA and CDR2 YSYEKL. V lost 4 bases, J lost 0 bases, and 15 bases lay in between. The CDR3 DNA follows: TGCGCCAGCAGCCCTCGACTTTGGGACCTGAACACTGAAGCTTTCTTT. It specifies CASSPRLWDLNTEAFF.

As DNA, the CDR3 is TGTGCCAGCAGATACGCCGGGACAACCCAAGAGACCCAGTACTTC. Amino acid sequence: CASRYAGTTQETQYF. The rearrangement joins TRBV27 to TRBJ2-5, with D possibly matching TRBD1 (6 bases). The CDR3 is made up of 15 amino acids. V was shortened by 6 bases and J by 1 base, with 15 bases between the two germline ends. Germline V gene lookup returns CDR1 MNHEY and CDR2 SMNVEV (reference sequence).

This sequence joins TRBV7-9 and TRBJ2-1; 11 bases agree with TRBD1. The length of the CDR3 is 13 residues. CDR1 and CDR2 (germline): SEHNR, FQNEAQ (reference sequence). With 6 bases clipped from V and 6 bases from J, the junction kept 1 base outside the gene matches. CDR3 nucleotide sequence: TGTGCCAGCAGAGGGACAGGGGGCAATGAGCAGTTCTTC. Its protein is CASRGTGGNEQFF.

In the case of this clone: Other DNA sequences of this sample code for an identical CDR3. This CDR3 is CASSIGRAYEQYF. CDR3 in DNA: TGTGCCAGTAGTATCGGGAGGGCCTACGAGCAGTACTTC. The chain employs TRBV19 and TRBJ2-7, with 8 bases fitting TRBD2. Trimming took 3 bases from V and 2 from J; bases not matched to a gene: 0. This CDR3 region has 13 residues. From germline, CDR1 is LNHDA and CDR2 SQIVND (reference sequence). Filled out from reference TRBV19 and TRBJ2-7, the complete variable domain reads DGGITQSPKYLFRKEGQNVTLSCEQNLNHDAMYWYRQDPGQGLRLIYYSQIVNDFQKGDIAEGYSVSREKKESFPLTVTSAQKNPTAFYLCASSIGRAYEQYFGPGTRLTVT.

The chain combines TRBV19 with TRBJ1-5; D unresolved. Germline CDR1 is LNHDA and CDR2 is SQIVND (reference sequence). This CDR3 is 13 amino acids long. V shed 0 bases and J shed 7 bases, with 7 bases lying between them. Here the CDR3 DNA reads TGTGCCAGTAGTATAGATTGGTACCAGCCCCAGCATTTT. Protein: CASSIDWYQPQHF.

CDR3 loop: CASSPLAVTGELFF. The CDR3, as DNA: TGTGCCAGCTCACCACTAGCGGTCACCGGGGAGCTGTTTTTT. The rearrangement uses TRBV18 and TRBJ2-2, with D possibly matching TRBD2 (6 bases). The CDR3 is 14 amino acids. V was shortened by 1 base and J by 4 bases, with 7 bases between the two germline ends. Germline CDR1 and CDR2: KGHSH and LQKENI.

V and J are TRBV6-5 and TRBJ2-1, with D tentatively TRBD1 (5 bases). Trimming cost V 10 bases and J 6 bases, with 16 bases left between them. Germline V gene lookup returns CDR1 MNHEY and CDR2 SVGAGI. The CDR3 spans 13 residues. CDR3 region: CATTAAASNEQFF. Here the CDR3 DNA reads TGTGCCACGACAGCCGCAGCTTCCAATGAGCAGTTCTTC.

The V gene is TRBV2, the J gene TRBJ1-1; D gene uncertain. Germline lookup yields CDR1 SNHLY and CDR2 FYNNEI. V was pared by 3 bases and J by 8 bases, with 13 bases between. The CDR3 covers 13 residues. The CDR3 loop is CASSDMGAPEAFF. The CDR3 DNA reads TGTGCCAGCAGTGATATGGGAGCCCCCGAAGCTTTCTTT. Full variable domain (missing parts from reference TRBV2 and TRBJ1-1): EPEVTQTPSHQVTQMGQEVILRCVPISNHLYFYWYRQILGQKVEFLVSFYNNEISEKSEIFDDQFSVERPDGSNFTLKIRSTKLEDSAMYFCASSDMGAPEAFFGQGTRLTVV.

The rearrangement links TRBV7-3 to TRBJ2-7; D tentatively fits TRBD1 or TRBD2 (5 bases each). The CDR3 runs 14 residues. The germline V and J ends were trimmed by 1 base and 5 bases, with 12 bases remaining between them. Germline V lookup: CDR1 SGHTA, CDR2 FQGTGA. CDR3 sequence: CASSLNGALDEQYF. The CDR3 DNA reads TGTGCCAGCAGCTTAAACGGGGCATTGGACGAGCAGTACTTC.

This chain uses TRBV7-9 with TRBJ1-1; D possibly corresponds to TRBD1 (5 bases). The V end lost 1 base, the J end lost 0 bases, and 18 bases lay between the germline ends. The CDR3 spans 18 residues. Germline V gene lookup returns CDR1 SEHNR and CDR2 FQNEAQ (reference sequence). Here the CDR3 DNA reads TGTGCCAGCAGCTTAGGGAATAAGAGGCGGGGCATGAACACTGAAGCTTTCTTT. This translates into CASSLGNKRRGMNTEAFF.

This clone was recorded a few times. This chain uses TRBV16 with TRBJ1-2; D ambiguous. The V gene lost 4 bases and the J gene lost 7 bases, with 16 bases spanning the gap. CDR1 is KGHSY and CDR2 is FQNENV in the germline V gene. The CDR3 sequence is 14 residues long. In DNA, the CDR3 is TGTGCCAGCAGCCCCGTGGGCCCGATGGCTGGCTACACCTTC. Its translation is CASSPVGPMAGYTF.

The CDR3 nucleotides read TGCGCCAGCCGGCGAGGGGAGGAGACCCAGTACTTC. Translated, it gives CASRRGEETQYF. The V gene is TRBV5-1, the J gene TRBJ2-5; either TRBD1 or TRBD2 may supply D (5 bases each). The CDR3 is 12 amino acids. V was pared by 7 bases and J by 5 bases, with 12 bases between. CDR1 is SGHRS and CDR2 is YFSETQ in the germline V gene.

The J gene is TRBJ2-1, the V gene TRBV6-1; tentatively, D is TRBD1 (6 bases). There are 12 residues in the CDR3. Germline values: CDR1 MNHNS, CDR2 SASEGT. The V gene lost 1 base and the J gene lost 12 bases, with 10 bases spanning the gap. CDR3 nucleotides: TGTGCCAGCAGTGAAGGGACAGCGTTGCAGTTCTTC. This sequence encodes CASSEGTALQFF.

The chain employs TRBV14 and TRBJ2-1; D gene unclear. V lost 2 bases, J lost 6 bases, and 8 bases lay in between. Germline V gives CDR1 SGHDN, CDR2 FVKESK. This CDR3 has 13 residues. CDR3 sequence (DNA): TGTGCCAGCAGCCAATCACTATCCAATGAGCAGTTCTTC. Translation gives CASSQSLSNEQFF. Combining the CDR3 with reference TRBV14 and TRBJ2-1 gives the whole variable domain EAGVTQFPSHSVIEKGQTVTLRCDPISGHDNLYWYRRVMGKEIKFLLHFVKESKQDESGMPNNRFLAERTGGTYSTLKVQPAELEDSGVYFCASSQSLSNEQFFGPGTRLTVL.

The rearrangement joins TRBV2 to TRBJ2-5; 11 nucleotides line up with TRBD2. Per germline, CDR1 SNHLY and CDR2 FYNNEI. The CDR3 consists of 14 residues. With V trimmed by 6 bases and J by 4 bases, 4 bases remained unmatched. As DNA, the CDR3 is TGTGCCAGCAGGACCGGGACTAGCGGAGAGACCCAGTACTTC. It is translated as CASRTGTSGETQYF.

V and J are TRBV18 and TRBJ2-7; D is perhaps TRBD1 or TRBD2 (7 bases each). V lost 6 bases and J 7 bases, leaving 22 bases between the germline ends. This CDR3 contains 15 residues. Germline-derived CDR1 and CDR2 are KGHSH and LQKENI. The CDR3 protein is CASSLKTGRDREQYF. Written as DNA, the CDR3 is TGTGCCAGCTCGTTAAAGACAGGGAGGGATAGGGAGCAGTACTTC.

The chain recombines TRBV27 with TRBJ1-2, with D unresolved. With 7 bases removed from V and 0 bases from J, the gap between germline ends came to 18 bases. This CDR3 is built from 16 residues. CDR1 and CDR2 from the germline V gene are MNHEY and SMNVEV (reference sequence). CDR3 region: CASTASGQRANYGYTF. CDR3 DNA: TGTGCCAGCACCGCGTCAGGCCAGCGAGCTAACTATGGCTACACCTTC.

V gene TRBV6-1 combines with J gene TRBJ2-2; D ambiguous. This CDR3 spans 18 amino acids. V lost 2 bases to trimming and J lost 2 bases, with 18 bases between them. CDR1 is MNHNS and CDR2 is SASEGT in the germline V gene. CDR3 coding DNA: TGTGCCAGCAGTGAATCGGCGACCCACAACGCCAACACCGGGGAGCTGTTTTTT. Translating it yields CASSESATHNANTGELFF.

This chain's CDR3 is CASSAQGTLYEQYF. CDR3 nucleotide sequence: TGCGCCAGCAGTGCACAGGGAACCCTGTACGAGCAGTACTTC. V gene TRBV10-2 combines with J gene TRBJ2-7; a weak D match, TRBD1 (6 bases). The V gene lost 4 bases and the J gene lost 4 bases, with 14 bases spanning the gap. The CDR3 covers 14 residues. Germline lookup yields CDR1 WSHSY and CDR2 SAAADI.

The chain uses TRBV19 and TRBJ1-1; D gene unclear. Trimming removed 4 bases from V and 8 bases from J, with 11 bases in between. The CDR3 loop spans 12 amino acids. Germline CDR1 reads LNHDA; CDR2 reads SQIVND (reference sequence). The CDR3 bases are TGTGCCAGTAGTAATGGACTCGAGGAAGCTTTCTTT. It yields the protein CASSNGLEEAFF.

This chain joins TRBV6-2 or TRBV6-3 and TRBJ1-5; 7 bases fit TRBD1. Trimming took 6 bases from V and 6 from J; bases not matched to a gene: 8. The germline V gene has CDR1 MNHEY and CDR2 SVGEGT. This CDR3 comprises 14 residues. The CDR3 DNA is TGTGCCAGCAGCGCACTACAGGGGTTTCAGCCCCAGCATTTT. Its translation: CASSALQGFQPQHF.

The V and J genes are TRBV13 and TRBJ2-1; no definite D call. V was cut by 1 base and J by 8 bases, with 6 bases left in between. CDR1 is PRHDT, CDR2 FYEKMQ, per germline (reference sequence). This CDR3 is 12 amino acids long. This chain's CDR3 is CASSLVEDEQFF. DNA for the CDR3: TGTGCCAGCAGCTTAGTCGAAGATGAGCAGTTCTTC.